This entry lists 18 T cell receptor beta chains sequenced from one sample in a study of T cell repertoires in cytomegalovirus infection. One entry per CDR3 protein results from TCRdb running MiXCR on the reads. Of about 700,000 distinct CDR3 sequences in the sample, around 35% are singletons; the top ten hold 18%. What these receptors recognize is not known. This specimen consisted of cultured PBMCs, obtained from culture after CMV antigen stimulation. All receptors derive from a human donor in good health (CMV status not recorded). Some clones in this sample may be carry-over from other donors' samples.

This clonotype was recorded once. The chain employs TRBV5-1 and TRBJ2-7; D is unresolved. V lost 0 bases and J 2 bases, leaving 21 bases between the germline ends. The CDR3 sequence is 18 residues long. Germline V gene lookup returns CDR1 SGHRS and CDR2 YFSETQ. DNA of the CDR3: TGCGCCAGCAGCTTGGTGTTTATAGGCGGATCGAATGCCTACGAGCAGTACTTC. Translating it yields CASSLVFIGGSNAYEQYF.

Only a few counts were recorded for this clonotype. The gene calls are TRBV12-3 or TRBV12-4 and TRBJ1-6; D is unresolved. The CDR3 totals 17 residues. V was shortened by 6 bases and J by 6 bases, with 21 bases between the two germline ends. For the CDR3, the DNA is TGTGCCAGCAGCAATTACGGTACGACATACTTTAATTCACCCCTCCACTTT. Its translation is CASSNYGTTYFNSPLHF.

V and J are TRBV5-4 and TRBJ1-2, with D possibly being TRBD1 (6 bases). Germline values: CDR1 SGHNT, CDR2 YYREEE (reference sequence). Trimming took off 4 bases at V and 8 bases at J, with 24 bases between the two ends. The CDR3 has 16 amino acids. The CDR3 sequence is CASSPGGRTGVYGYTF. CDR3 in DNA: TGTGCCAGCAGCCCGGGGGGCAGGACGGGGGTATACGGCTACACCTTC. The whole variable domain, filled in from reference TRBV5-4 and TRBJ1-2, reads ETGVTQSPTHLIKTRGQQVTLRCSSQSGHNTVSWYQQALGQGPQFIFQYYREEENGRGNFPPRFSGLQFPNYSSELNVNALELDDSALYLCASSPGGRTGVYGYTFGSGTRLTVV.

The V call is TRBV19, the J call TRBJ2-1, with TRBD2 matching over 8 bases. The CDR3 has 13 amino acids. The germline gives CDR1 LNHDA, CDR2 SQIVND (reference sequence). The J segment lost 11 bases and the V segment lost 2 bases, leaving 5 bases of the junction unmatched. The CDR3 loop is CASSISGGPKQFF. Here the CDR3 DNA reads TGTGCCAGTAGTATATCGGGAGGGCCGAAGCAGTTCTTC.

This clonotype was counted only a few times. This chain joins TRBV7-2 and TRBJ2-3; 8 bases agree with TRBD2. CDR3 length: 18 residues. Trimming cost V 1 base and J 0 bases; bases outside gene matches: 9. From germline, CDR1 is SGHTA and CDR2 FQGNSA. The CDR3 here is CASSLVGSSGTSTDTQYF. DNA of the CDR3: TGTGCCAGCAGCTTAGTAGGGAGTAGCGGGACCAGCACAGATACGCAGTATTTT.

This chain links TRBV6-6 with TRBJ2-3; 11 bases align to TRBD2. This CDR3 comprises 16 residues. V was pared by 4 bases and J by 2 bases, with 5 bases of the junction left unmatched. Germline V CDR1 and CDR2: MNHNY, SVGAGI (reference sequence). The DNA of the CDR3 is TGTGCCAGCAGTTCCGGACTAGCGGGTATCACAGATACGCAGTATTTT. Amino acid sequence: CASSSGLAGITDTQYF.

This clonotype appeared a few times. This chain uses TRBV6-1 with TRBJ2-1, with 8 bases aligning to TRBD2. This CDR3 spans 18 amino acids. V was pared by 7 bases and J by 8 bases, with 22 bases of the junction left unmatched. Germline CDR1 reads MNHNS; CDR2 reads SASEGT. CDR3: CASNKRSAGRAEYHEQFF. CDR3 bases: TGTGCCAGCAATAAAAGGAGCGCCGGGAGGGCCGAGTATCATGAGCAGTTCTTC.

V is TRBV7-8 and J is TRBJ2-3; 7 bases align to TRBD2. From germline, CDR1 is SGHVS and CDR2 FQNEAQ. The CDR3 runs 14 residues. The J segment lost 2 bases and the V segment lost 4 bases, leaving 3 bases of the junction unmatched. The DNA for the CDR3 is TGTGCCAGCAGCTCAGCGGGGCCCACAGATACGCAGTATTTT. It is translated as CASSSAGPTDTQYF.

This chain joins TRBV7-2 and TRBJ2-3; no definite D call. Trimming took off 1 base at V and 5 bases at J, with 10 bases between the two ends. Germline CDR1 and CDR2: SGHTA and FQGNSA. This CDR3 has 14 amino acids. CDR3 nucleotide sequence: TGTGCCAGCAGCTTAGTGCCTAGTGGAGATACGCAGTATTTT. The encoded protein is CASSLVPSGDTQYF.

J is TRBJ2-2 and V is TRBV7-6; either TRBD1 or TRBD2 may fit D (5 bases each). The CDR3 covers 15 residues. CDR1 is SGHVS and CDR2 is FNYEAQ in the germline V gene. Between the trimmed V and J ends, which lost 7 bases and 5 bases, there was a span of 17 bases. The CDR3 is CASNPGVGVTGELFF. As DNA, the CDR3 is TGTGCCAGCAACCCCGGTGTGGGGGTTACCGGGGAGCTGTTTTTT.

This clonotype was seen only a few times. The genes are TRBV14 and TRBJ2-7; 8 bases match TRBD1. The CDR3 loop spans 15 amino acids. Germline-derived CDR1 and CDR2 are SGHDN and FVKESK. J was trimmed by 4 bases and V by 6 bases; bases with no gene match: 11. CDR3 amino acids: CASRGQVVRRYEQYF. The CDR3 DNA reads as TGTGCCAGCAGGGGACAGGTGGTCAGGCGGTACGAGCAGTACTTC. The full variable domain, with the rest looked up from reference TRBV14 and TRBJ2-7, is EAGVTQFPSHSVIEKGQTVTLRCDPISGHDNLYWYRRVMGKEIKFLLHFVKESKQDESGMPNNRFLAERTGGTYSTLKVQPAELEDSGVYFCASRGQVVRRYEQYFGPGTRLTVT.

The rearrangement joins TRBV5-4 to TRBJ1-1; no clear D. Looked up from germline, CDR1 is SGHNT and CDR2 is YYREEE (reference sequence). The CDR3 spans 13 residues. V was trimmed by 0 bases and J by 3 bases, leaving 6 bases between them. CDR3 residues: CASSLEADTEAFF. The CDR3 nucleotides are TGTGCCAGCAGCTTGGAGGCGGACACTGAAGCTTTCTTT.

This chain connects TRBV12-3 or TRBV12-4 to TRBJ1-4; D unclear. The V end was cut by 3 bases, the J end by 2 bases, with 4 bases between. The CDR3 runs to 13 residues. CDR3 amino acids: CASSFRTNEKLFF. CDR3 nucleotide sequence: TGTGCCAGCAGTTTTCGGACTAATGAAAAACTGTTTTTT.

This clonotype occurred a few times. The chain recombines TRBV7-8 with TRBJ1-1; 8 positions match TRBD1. Germline CDR1 and CDR2: SGHVS and FQNEAQ. Trimming removed 5 bases from V and 7 bases from J; junction bases left unmatched: 3. This CDR3 is built from 12 residues. This CDR3 is CASSPGGDEAFF. CDR3 bases: TGTGCCAGCAGCCCAGGGGGCGATGAAGCTTTCTTT.

The rearrangement joins TRBV3-1 to TRBJ1-2; D remains unclear. Germline V gene data show CDR1 as LGHDT and CDR2 as YNNKEL (reference sequence). The CDR3 spans 13 residues. V lost 4 bases to trimming and J lost 5 bases, with 11 bases between them. The CDR3, as DNA: TGTGCCAGCAGCCCTACGCCGGAGTATGGCTACACCTTC. Its translation: CASSPTPEYGYTF.

This clonotype was seen repeatedly, ten times or more. This sequence joins TRBV7-2 and TRBJ2-7; D is perhaps TRBD2 (5 bases). Germline V lookup: CDR1 SGHTA, CDR2 FQGNSA. V was clipped by 1 base and J by 2 bases, with 12 bases between them. CDR3 length equals 15 residues. The CDR3: CASSLEVGVAYEQYF. In DNA, the CDR3 is TGTGCCAGCAGCTTAGAGGTGGGAGTGGCCTACGAGCAGTACTTC.

This clonotype was observed at least ten times. This chain joins TRBV7-2 and TRBJ1-1; D call uncertain. Germline V CDR1 and CDR2: SGHTA, FQGNSA. V lost 6 bases, J lost 1 base, and 6 bases lay in between. This CDR3 is 12 amino acids long. CDR3 coding DNA: TGTGCCAGCAGTAGACGGAACACTGAAGCTTTCTTT. The encoded protein is CASSRRNTEAFF.

This clonotype was seen many times. The V call is TRBV7-8, the J call TRBJ2-7; tentative D call: TRBD2 (6 bases). Trimming cost V 3 bases and J 0 bases, with 12 bases left between them. CDR1 SGHVS and CDR2 FQNEAQ come from the germline V gene. The CDR3 has 15 amino acids. The CDR3 DNA follows: TGTGCCAGCAGCTTCGCGACCGGGAGCTCCTACGAGCAGTACTTC. It yields the protein CASSFATGSSYEQYF. The full variable domain, rest sourced from reference TRBV7-8 and TRBJ2-7, is GAGVSQSPRYKVAKRGQDVALRCDPISGHVSLFWYQQALGQGPEFLTYFQNEAQLDKSGLPSDRFFAERPEGSVSTLKIQRTQQEDSAVYLCASSFATGSSYEQYFGPGTRLTVT.